These T cell receptor beta chains were read from a single sample in a study of T cell responses to AZD1222 COVID-19 vaccine. The repertoire was sequenced with immunoSEQ multiplex PCR; TCRdb's copy has only in-frame clones and lacks some. The sample holds approximately 110,000 clones; over 75% are singletons and the top ten take more than 15%. The input for sequencing was peripheral blood, taken on day 0 of AZD1222 vaccination. The receptors shown here come from an adult in good health. CDR3s include the opening cysteine and the closing phenylalanine or tryptophan. The D gene is left open where the match is weak. Where a row states a size, it is once, few, many or the class of an expanded clone; other rows omit it.

-	-	TRBV4-3	TRBJ1-2	TGCGCCAGCAGCCAAGACGGGAGGGGGTCGTATGGCTACACCTTC	CASSQDGRGSYGYTF
TRBD1	-	TRBV25-1	TRBJ2-2	TGTGCCAGCAGTTTCGACAGGGGAAGGGCCGGGGAGCTGTTTTTT	CASSFDRGRAGELFF
TRBD2	-	TRBV3-1/TRBV3-2	TRBJ2-5	TGTGCCAGCAGCCAAGTAGCGGGCCAAGAGACCCAGTACTTC	CASSQVAGQETQYF
TRBD1	-	TRBV15	TRBJ1-2	TGTGCCACCAGCAGAGGGAGGGGGCTTGGCTATGGCTACACCTTC	CATSRGRGLGYGYTF
-	-	TRBV28	TRBJ2-1	TGTGCCAGCAGTTTACCCGGCCGATCCCATGAGCAGTTCTTC	CASSLPGRSHEQFF
TRBD1	-	TRBV7-9	TRBJ1-1	TGTGCCAGCAGCCCCTCCTCCGGGACAGGGAGTACTGAAGCTTTCTTT	CASSPSSGTGSTEAFF
-	-	TRBV29-1	TRBJ2-2	TGCAGCGTTCGACCTGGAGGGGGTGACACCGGGGAGCTGTTTTTT	CSVRPGGGDTGELFF
-	once	TRBV9	TRBJ2-3	TGTGCCAGCAGCGCCCATTCTACAGGGACAGATACGCAGTATTTT	CASSAHSTGTDTQYF
-	-	TRBV28	TRBJ1-4	TGTGCCAGCAGACCACAGGGAGGGAATGAAAAACTGTTTTTT	CASRPQGGNEKLFF
-	-	TRBV7-2	TRBJ1-5	TGTGCCAGCAGCTTTGACCTGGGATCAAGGGATCAGCCCCAGCATTTT	CASSFDLGSRDQPQHF
-	-	TRBV6-2/TRBV6-3	TRBJ1-2	TGTGCCAGCAGTTTGATTAAATGGGATGGCTACACCTTC	CASSLIKWDGYTF
TRBD1	-	TRBV19	TRBJ2-1	TGTGCCAGTAGTAGTCCAGGGGGTCGCAATGAGCAGTTCTTC	CASSSPGGRNEQFF
TRBD2	-	TRBV9	TRBJ2-2	TGTGCCAGCAGCGGTGGGGGCACTAGCGGGGTCGATTTAGGGGAGCTGTTTTTT	CASSGGGTSGVDLGELFF
TRBD1	-	TRBV11-3	TRBJ1-4	TGTGCCAGCAGCTTAGGATCGACAGGGTTTAATGAAAAACTGTTTTTT	CASSLGSTGFNEKLFF
-	-	TRBV2	TRBJ2-7	TGTGCCAGCAGTGCCTTGGGGACACACTACGAGCAGTACTTC	CASSALGTHYEQYF
TRBD1	-	TRBV29-1	TRBJ1-2	TGCAGCGCAACACAGGGGTCTAACTATGGCTACACCTTC	CSATQGSNYGYTF
-	few	TRBV5-1	TRBJ2-7	TGCGCCATCCGGGGCTACGAGCAGTACTTC	CAIRGYEQYF
TRBD1	-	TRBV4-3	TRBJ1-2	TGCGCCAGCAGCCAAGATGGCAGGGGGCTTCGGGGCTACACCTTC	CASSQDGRGLRGYTF
TRBD2	-	TRBV7-8	TRBJ2-2	TGTGCCAGCAGCTTTCGGACTAGCGGGGCCGCGAACACCGGGGAGCTGTTTTTT	CASSFRTSGAANTGELFF
-	-	TRBV27	TRBJ1-1	TGTGCCAGCAGTCGCATCCTTGGGGGTTTGAGGACTGAAGCTTTCTTT	CASSRILGGLRTEAFF
-	once	TRBV30	TRBJ1-6	TGTGCCTGGAACCTACTGAATAATAATTCACCCCTCCACTTT	CAWNLLNNNSPLHF
-	-	TRBV19	TRBJ2-5	TGTGCCACCTTGGGTCCGCGGTGGGGGACCCAGTACTTC	CATLGPRWGTQYF
TRBD1	-	TRBV6-6	TRBJ2-7	TGTGCCAGCACAGGGGGCGGCGAGCAGTACTTC	CASTGGGEQYF
TRBD2	-	TRBV6-5	TRBJ2-5	TGTGCCAGCAGTTACTCACCGACTAGCGGGGGAAGGACCCAGTACTTC	CASSYSPTSGGRTQYF
-	-	TRBV10-1	TRBJ1-3	TGCGCCAGCAGATGGCCAATTCGTCTCTCTGGAAACACCATATATTTT	CASRWPIRLSGNTIYF
TRBD1	few	TRBV7-9	TRBJ2-7	TGTGCCAGCAGCTCCCCTGACAGGGTCATCCACGAGCAGTACTTC	CASSSPDRVIHEQYF
-	-	TRBV30	TRBJ2-2	TGTGCCTGGAGTCGCTTGGGCAGGGCTGGGGAGCTGTTTTTT	CAWSRLGRAGELFF
TRBD1	-	TRBV6-5	TRBJ1-5	TGTGCCAGCAGAAAGACAGGGACGAGCAATCAGCCCCAGCATTTT	CASRKTGTSNQPQHF
TRBD1	-	TRBV5-4	TRBJ2-4	TGTGCCAGCAGCGCCCGGACAGGGGGCGAAAACATTCAGTACTTC	CASSARTGGENIQYF
-	-	TRBV10-3	TRBJ2-2	TGTGCCATCAGTGAGGAACTTAAATACACCGGGGAGCTGTTTTTT	CAISEELKYTGELFF
-	once	TRBV5-1	TRBJ1-1	TGCGCCAGCAGCTTGGCCTGGGGGGCCAACACTGAAGCTTTCTTT	CASSLAWGANTEAFF
-	-	TRBV7-2	TRBJ2-3	TGTGCCAGCGGACGCTACACAGATACGCAGTATTTT	CASGRYTDTQYF
-	-	TRBV7-2	TRBJ2-3	TGTGCCAGCAGCCTAGGGGGGTCAGATACGCAGTATTTT	CASSLGGSDTQYF
-	-	TRBV4-3	TRBJ1-4	TGCGCCAGCAGCCAAGACCCGACAGGACGGGGAAAACTGTTTTTT	CASSQDPTGRGKLFF
-	-	TRBV2	TRBJ2-5	TGTGCCAGCAGTTCCGCGGGGGAGACCCAGTACTTC	CASSSAGETQYF
-	-	TRBV2	TRBJ1-6	TGTGCCAGCCGCAGCCAGGGCACCCGAAATTCACCCCTCCACTTT	CASRSQGTRNSPLHF
-	few	TRBV6-5	TRBJ2-1	TGTGCCAGCAGAACTTACAGCTACAATGAGCAGTTCTTC	CASRTYSYNEQFF
-	-	TRBV5-4	TRBJ1-1	TGTGCCAGCAGCTTTGACCTTAACACTGAAGCTTTCTTT	CASSFDLNTEAFF
TRBD1	-	TRBV12-3/TRBV12-4	TRBJ1-2	TGTGCCAGCTCCCCCAGGGGGCAGGAGGGCTACACCTTC	CASSPRGQEGYTF
-	-	TRBV7-2	TRBJ2-1	TGTGCCAGCAGCTCGCCCAGGGCATACAATGAGCAGTTCTTC	CASSSPRAYNEQFF